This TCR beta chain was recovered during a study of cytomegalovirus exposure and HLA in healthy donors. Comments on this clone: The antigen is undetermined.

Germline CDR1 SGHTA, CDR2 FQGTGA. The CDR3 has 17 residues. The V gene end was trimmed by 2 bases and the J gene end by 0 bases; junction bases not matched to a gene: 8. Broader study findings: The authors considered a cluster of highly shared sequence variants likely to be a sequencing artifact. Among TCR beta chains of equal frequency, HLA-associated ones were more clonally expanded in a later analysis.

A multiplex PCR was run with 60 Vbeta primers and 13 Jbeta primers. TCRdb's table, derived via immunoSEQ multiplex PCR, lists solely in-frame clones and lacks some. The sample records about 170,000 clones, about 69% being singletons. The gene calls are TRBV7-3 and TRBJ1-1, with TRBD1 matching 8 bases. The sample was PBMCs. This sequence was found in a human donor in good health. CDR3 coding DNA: TGTGCCAGCAGCTTATCAAGGGACAGGTGGGTGAACACTGAAGCTTTCTTT. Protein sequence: CASSLSRDRWVNTEAFF.